This TCR beta chain is drawn from a study of cytomegalovirus exposure and HLA in healthy donors (dated by TCRdb to 2015 to 2018). Study-level background: According to an earlier analysis of 450 to 650 of the donors, about 179 million T cells yielded 117 million unique TCR beta sequences and about 300 Gb of sequence data. Roughly 300 gigabases of sequencing data and tens of millions of unique TCR sequences made up an early release that covered several hundred HLA-typed donors. Of the 300 to 500 genotyped donors, over 80% were placed in the genetic ancestry cluster associated with self-reported Caucasian donors. The study aimed to test whether cataloging public T cell receptors could reveal signatures of past pathogen exposure. The study used immunosequencing to profile the T cell repertoires of about 670 subjects and linked those repertoires to cytomegalovirus serostatus. Besides the first cohort of roughly 700 subjects, a separate validation cohort made up of over a hundred different subjects was used. High-throughput TCR immunosequencing, statistical association of individual TCRs with disease status, and machine learning were combined to predict cytomegalovirus infection status. A later analysis re-analyzed previously published TCR beta repertoires from 650 to 800 donors and added high-resolution HLA genotyping to study TCR occurrence patterns. In the later analysis, no new phenotypic data were used to find candidate immune exposures; instead, reliance was placed on TCR beta sequences and their occurrence across donors. In an earlier analysis of around 540 of the donors, high-throughput TCR beta sequencing was used to judge whether each TCR beta V gene segment behaved as functional or pseudogenic. Donor age, sex, ethnicity and CMV serostatus were compiled together with the repertoire data. A later genetic analysis took genome-wide SNP genotypes for 398 of the 666 donors and used that subset as a discovery cohort. Every repertoire in the discovery cohort had been generated on one and the same sequencing platform. HLA typing included class I and class II loci at four-digit resolution. Typing coverage varied by locus: about 629-640 donors for A, B, C, DRB1 and DQB1; approximately 500 for DQA1; around 570 for DPA1; 400 to 480 for DPB1. A few DR-DQ haplotypes were treated as single units for association and clustering because of strong linkage in the cohort. Among about 400 genotyped donors of the cohort, an average of around 250,000 unique TCR beta nucleotide sequences was sequenced per donor, of which 15% to 20% were non-productive. Paper-wide results and their limitations: According to a later analysis, TCR association rates differed among HLA loci, with DRB1 alleles showing the most associated TCRs and HLA-C alleles showing the fewest. When HLA alleles, especially DR and DQ, strongly co-occurred, TCR associations were difficult to assign to individual alleles. Immune exposure information for the cohort was limited to CMV serostatus. It was suggested by the authors that the approach could potentially be generalized to other disease states and immunological phenotypes. Correlated functional status among segregating V segments might be attributable to linkage disequilibrium, but an unknown experimental factor could not be ruled out. A later analysis found that most CMV-associated TCR beta chains appeared HLA-restricted, with HLA associations seemingly driven largely by CMV exposure. Some IMGT-functional V segments, including TRBV6-2 and TRBV6-3, could not be distinguished by the 87-base-pair reads and were therefore excluded. A further reported finding was that TCR beta sequences accurately predicted the HLA-A and HLA-B alleles for most subjects in the first cohort. Presence/absence analyses assumed roughly uniform sequencing depth across donors, an assumption that may not hold. Specific HLA alleles were associated with around 18,000 TCR beta sequences at a false discovery rate of 0.05 in a later analysis. In an earlier analysis of approximately 590 of the donors, most TCR beta V segments were observed in productive rearrangements about 90% or about 30% of the time, broadly matching IMGT annotations. While some public TCRs were present in many individuals, most TCR sequences turned up only very rarely across donors. The study gave a list of 150 to 200 TCR beta chains associated with cytomegalovirus. Three of the identified cytomegalovirus-associated TCR beta chains were confirmed in vitro to be specific for cytomegalovirus antigens. Because counts were too low, about 15 rarely observed V segments, including chromosome 9 orphons, were left out of the earlier analysis of 500 to 650 of the donors. In both the original and validation cohorts, the classifier was reported to diagnose cytomegalovirus status with high specificity and sensitivity. In a later genetic analysis, a missense DCLRE1C variant was associated with V-gene and J-gene trimming of TCR beta chains, and the association was replicated in an independent cohort. In a later analysis, HLA-associated TCR beta chains showed more clonal expansion and lower generation probabilities than non-associated chains that were equally common. A group of highly shared sequence variants was considered likely to be a technical artifact of the sequencing pipeline. The cohort was sequenced for TCR beta chains only, and without alpha or paired-chain data the features that could be detected were limited. In a later analysis, several top co-occurrence clusters were reported to appear linked to parvovirus B19, influenza, CMV and Epstein-Barr virus. According to a later genetic analysis, donors in an Asian-associated ancestry cluster had fewer N-insertions in productive TCRs than the roughly 660-donor mean. Because HLA typing was unavailable for some donors at each locus, only the typed subset was used in association tests.

The cohort consisted of approximately 670 healthy bone marrow donors. At the time of sampling, every cohort member was nominally healthy, though immune exposures that went unrecorded were likely present. The donor was CMV seronegative and was included in the group of a few hundred seronegative cohort members. Each donor provided a peripheral blood sample, and peripheral blood mononuclear cells were used for TCR beta sequencing. The Qiagen DNeasy Blood Extraction Kit was used to extract genomic DNA from the blood cell samples. On this clone itself: No antigen is known for it. Qualities for individual bases were not recorded, and no much larger clone is one base off.

The method was the immunoSEQ multiplex PCR assay. For the multiplex PCR, a mixture combining 60 forward primers for TCR Vbeta segments and 13 reverse primers for TCR Jbeta segments was used. A multiplex PCR assay on genomic DNA amplified the CDR3 region of rearranged TCR beta genes. On the Illumina HiSeq System, the amplified TCR beta libraries were sequenced as 87-base-pair reads. In the source study's methods: A later analysis tallied 75 million to 95 million unique TCR beta chains across the 640 or so repertoires, and around 9.9 million of those chains were shared by two or more donors. A nearest-neighbor algorithm error-corrected the raw reads and collapsed the reads into unique sequences, merging closely related sequences to remove PCR and sequencing errors. CDR3 sequences were aligned to IMGT reference sequences to assign V, D and J gene segments. Each retained sequence needed at least a six-nucleotide match to both a V gene segment and a J gene segment. A rearrangement counted as productive if the CDR3 had no stop codons and remained in frame with V and J, and every other rearrangement counted as non-productive. Following IMGT convention, CDR3 was defined as the stretch from the second conserved V-encoded cysteine up to the conserved J-encoded phenylalanine. In an earlier analysis of more than 550 of the donors, sequences lacking an unambiguous match to a single V gene segment were excluded. In an earlier analysis of almost 600 of the donors, a V segment was called functional when productive rearrangements were above 56.7%, and segregating when the standard deviation between donors exceeded 5%. A statistical classification framework was developed to diagnose cytomegalovirus status using the catalog of TCR beta chain sequences. A later analysis assigned V and J genes by comparing TCR nucleotide sequences with IMGT/GENE-DB human TR gene sequences. In a later analysis, CDR3 sequences and most-parsimonious VDJ recombination scenarios were assigned using the TCRdist pipeline. In a later analysis, each TCR beta chain was defined by its CDR3 amino acid sequence together with its V-gene family, and reads lacking a unique V-gene family were excluded. As a way to deal with suspected cross-contamination and a sequencing artifact, a later analysis dropped roughly 620 nucleotide sequences that were highly shared and had low generation probability. A later analysis calculated a clonal expansion index for each public chain from normalized within-repertoire ranks of inferred template counts. A later analysis computed generation probabilities with a VDJ recombination model fitted to out-of-frame rearrangements, and checked the results against IGoR. A later analysis scored TCR-TCR, TCR-HLA and TCR-CMV co-occurrence with hypergeometric tests, applying a repertoire-size bias correction to TCR pairs. A later analysis estimated false discovery rates by permuting HLA or CMV assignments 20 times. A later analysis grouped co-occurring TCRs with DBSCAN, adding TCRdist sequence similarity when clustering within HLA-allele-positive subsets. Repertoires with fewer than 30,000 or more than 120,000 public chains were left out of co-occurrence clustering, as were five repertoires with anomalous nucleotide sharing. TCRdb took over this immuneACCESS table, retaining in-frame rearrangements with V and J assigned. Such tables are incomplete; in checked studies, under half of the missing clones stem from an unresolved V gene, and the remainder is unexplained. V and J calls and clone size are copied from that table; D and trimming were computed from the DNA. This sample lists tens of thousands of clones; under 80% were detected once. The top ten constitute less than 2% of the sample.

Counted from cysteine to phenylalanine, this CDR3 has 17 amino acids. The sequence is cut down to CDR3 DNA, 51 bases in frame from base 1. The germline V gene yields SGHTA for CDR1 and FQGTGA for CDR2. V trim: 5 bases; J trim: 4 bases; unmatched bases: 7. The sequence is built from TRBV7-3 and TRBJ2-1; TRBD2 agrees with 14 junctional bases. Sequencing was done on a sample of PBMCs. This TCR was sampled from a man aged 35-49 years in good health and CMV-seronegative. The nucleotide sequence reads TGTGCCAGCAGCCTGGGGACTAGCGGGAGATTTTACAATGAGCAGTTCTTC. This yields the protein CASSLGTSGRFYNEQFF.